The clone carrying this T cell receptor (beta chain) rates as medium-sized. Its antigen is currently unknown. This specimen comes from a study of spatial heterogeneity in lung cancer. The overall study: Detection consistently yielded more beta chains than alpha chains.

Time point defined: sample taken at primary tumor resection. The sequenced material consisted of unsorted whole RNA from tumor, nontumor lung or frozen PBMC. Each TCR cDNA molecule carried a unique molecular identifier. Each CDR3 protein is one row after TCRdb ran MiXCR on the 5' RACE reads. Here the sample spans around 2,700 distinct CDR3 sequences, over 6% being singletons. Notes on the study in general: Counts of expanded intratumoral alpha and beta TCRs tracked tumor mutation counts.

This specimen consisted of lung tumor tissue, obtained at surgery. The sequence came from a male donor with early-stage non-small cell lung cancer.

The CDR3 bases are TGCAGTGCCCCAACCAGAGCATCCGAGCAGTACTTC. Its protein is CSAPTRASEQYF. The chain employs TRBV20-1 and TRBJ2-7; D is undetermined. Trimming removed 6 bases at V and 6 bases at J, with 15 bases between. The CDR3 has 12 residues. Germline CDR1 is DFQATT and CDR2 is SNEGSKA (reference sequence).